The T cell receptor (beta chain) under discussion was sequenced for a study of beta chain features in type 1 diabetes. This CDR3 is 14 amino acids long. The ends were cut back, 4 bases at V and 3 bases at J, with 14 bases in the middle. Germline CDR1 is SGHRS and CDR2 is YFSETQ. Sequencing targeted expressed TCRB transcripts, as all isolated RNA had been reverse transcribed. Using immunoSEQ multiplex PCR, the repertoire was profiled, and TCRdb retains in-frame clones only, with some absent. The sample contains around 300,000 clones, 11% of which appear only once. The chain carries TRBV5-1 and TRBJ2-7; a possible D gene is TRBD1 (6 bases). This receptor was obtained from a woman aged 25 to 39 in good health. Sequencing was done on a sample of naive CD4+ T cells from blood. The CDR3 region has the DNA TGCGCCAGCAGCCCAAGGACAGTTGTCTACGAGCAGTACTTC. It translates to CASSPRTVVYEQYF.